This T cell receptor beta chain came from a study of human T cells and chemical hapten exposure. Study-level findings and limits: Expanded TCR counts at PT1 were positively correlated with the patch test score.

TCRdb re-analysed the RACE reads in MiXCR, keeping a single row per CDR3 protein. The sample has around 380,000 distinct CDR3 sequences, around 5% seen once; the top ten hold about 7.7%. This CDR3 has 18 amino acids. V lost 5 bases to trimming and J lost 0 bases, with 19 bases between them. Stated time point: pre-sensitization, week 0. Treatment defined: therapeutic diphenylcyclopropenone sensitization with weekly scalp DPC. This clonotype was seen a handful of times. Its antigen is currently unknown. The chain has TRBV12-3 or TRBV12-4 and TRBJ1-4; D unclear. The sequence was obtained from a woman under 30 with alopecia areata. Some clones in this sample may be carry-over from other donors' samples. The sequenced sample was whole blood, obtained in connection with sensitization to the hapten diphenylcyclopropenone (DPC). The CDR3 DNA reads TGTGCCAGCAGTCCCGGAGGCTTCGGTCAAGCAACTAATGAAAAACTGTTTTTT. This sequence encodes CASSPGGFGQATNEKLFF.